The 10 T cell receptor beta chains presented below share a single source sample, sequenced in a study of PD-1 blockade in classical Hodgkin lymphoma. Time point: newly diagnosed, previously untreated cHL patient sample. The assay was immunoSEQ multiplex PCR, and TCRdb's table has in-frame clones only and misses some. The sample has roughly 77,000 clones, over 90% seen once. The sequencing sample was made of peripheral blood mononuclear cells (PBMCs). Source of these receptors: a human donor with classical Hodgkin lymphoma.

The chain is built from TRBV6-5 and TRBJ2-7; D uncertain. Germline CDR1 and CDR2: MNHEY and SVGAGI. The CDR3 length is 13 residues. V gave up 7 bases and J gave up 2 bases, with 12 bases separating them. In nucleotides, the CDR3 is TGTGCCAGCATGTCAATCGTTACCTACGAGCAGTACTTC. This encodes CASMSIVTYEQYF.

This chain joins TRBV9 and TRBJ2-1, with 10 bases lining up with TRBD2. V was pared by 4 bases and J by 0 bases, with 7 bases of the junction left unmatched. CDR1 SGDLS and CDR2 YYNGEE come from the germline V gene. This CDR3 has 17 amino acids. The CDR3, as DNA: TGTGCCAGCAGCCGGGGGCCTAGCGGGAGCTCCTACAATGAGCAGTTCTTC. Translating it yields CASSRGPSGSSYNEQFF.

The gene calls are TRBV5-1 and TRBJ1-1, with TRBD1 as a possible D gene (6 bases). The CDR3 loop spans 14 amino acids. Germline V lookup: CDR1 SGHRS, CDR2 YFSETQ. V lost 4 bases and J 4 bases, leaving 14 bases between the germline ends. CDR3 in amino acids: CASSARRGGTEAFF. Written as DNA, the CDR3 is TGCGCCAGCAGCGCCCGCAGGGGAGGCACTGAAGCTTTCTTT.

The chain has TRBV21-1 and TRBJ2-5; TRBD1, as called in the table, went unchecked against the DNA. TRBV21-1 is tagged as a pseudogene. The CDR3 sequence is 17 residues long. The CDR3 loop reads CASSKISTGADQETQYF. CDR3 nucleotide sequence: TGTGCCAGCAGCAAAATATCAACAGGGGCGGACCAAGAGACCCAGTACTTC.

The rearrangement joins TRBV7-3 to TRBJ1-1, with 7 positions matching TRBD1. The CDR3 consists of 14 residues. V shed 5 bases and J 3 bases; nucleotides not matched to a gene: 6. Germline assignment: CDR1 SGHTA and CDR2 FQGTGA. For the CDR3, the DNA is TGTGCCAGCAGCCCCCAGGGGGGGGACACTGAAGCTTTCTTT. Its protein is CASSPQGGDTEAFF.

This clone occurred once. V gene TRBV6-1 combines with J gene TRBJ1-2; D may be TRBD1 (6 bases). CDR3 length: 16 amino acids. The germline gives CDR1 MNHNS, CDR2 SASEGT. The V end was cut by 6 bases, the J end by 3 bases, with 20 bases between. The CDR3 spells CASSESWTAWDYGYTF. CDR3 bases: TGTGCCAGCAGCGAATCCTGGACAGCCTGGGACTATGGCTACACCTTC.

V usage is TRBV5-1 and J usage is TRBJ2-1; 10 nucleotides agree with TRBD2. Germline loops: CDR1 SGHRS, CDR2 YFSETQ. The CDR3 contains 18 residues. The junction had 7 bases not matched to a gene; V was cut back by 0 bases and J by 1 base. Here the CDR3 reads CASSLGVAGGLSYNEQFF. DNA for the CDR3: TGCGCCAGCAGCTTGGGGGTAGCGGGAGGCCTATCCTACAATGAGCAGTTCTTC.

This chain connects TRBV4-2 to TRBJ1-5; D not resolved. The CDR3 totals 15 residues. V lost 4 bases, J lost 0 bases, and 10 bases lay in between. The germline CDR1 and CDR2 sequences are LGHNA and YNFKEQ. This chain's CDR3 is CASSPSFYSNQPQHF. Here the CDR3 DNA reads TGTGCCAGCAGCCCCTCGTTTTATAGCAATCAGCCCCAGCATTTT.

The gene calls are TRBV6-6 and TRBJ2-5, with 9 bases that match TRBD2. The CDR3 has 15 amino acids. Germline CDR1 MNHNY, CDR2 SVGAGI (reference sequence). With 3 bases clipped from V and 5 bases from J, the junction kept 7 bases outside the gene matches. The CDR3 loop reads CASSYSRGGAETQYF. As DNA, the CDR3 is TGTGCCAGCAGTTATTCCCGCGGGGGGGCGGAGACCCAGTACTTC.

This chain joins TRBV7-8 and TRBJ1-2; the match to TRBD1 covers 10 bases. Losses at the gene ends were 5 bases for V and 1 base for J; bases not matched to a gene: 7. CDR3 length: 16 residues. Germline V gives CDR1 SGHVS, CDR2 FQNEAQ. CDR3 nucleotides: TGTGCCAGCAGCCAGGGGGGGACAGGGGTTAACTATGGCTACACCTTC. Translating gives CASSQGGTGVNYGYTF.